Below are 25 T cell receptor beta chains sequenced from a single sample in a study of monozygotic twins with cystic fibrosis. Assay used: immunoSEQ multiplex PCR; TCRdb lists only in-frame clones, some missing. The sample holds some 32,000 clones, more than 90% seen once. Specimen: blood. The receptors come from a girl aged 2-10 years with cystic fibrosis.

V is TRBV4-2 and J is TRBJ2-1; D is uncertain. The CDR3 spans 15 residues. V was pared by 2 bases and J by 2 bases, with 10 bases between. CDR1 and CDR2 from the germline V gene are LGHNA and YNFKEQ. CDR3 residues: CASSQLGWPYNEQFF. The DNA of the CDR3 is TGTGCCAGCAGCCAACTGGGATGGCCCTACAATGAGCAGTTCTTC.

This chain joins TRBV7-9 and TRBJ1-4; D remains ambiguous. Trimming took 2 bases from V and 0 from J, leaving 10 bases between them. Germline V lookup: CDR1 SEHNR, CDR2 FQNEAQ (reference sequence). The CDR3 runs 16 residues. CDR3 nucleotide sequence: TGTGCCAGCAGCTTAACCCGCACTGCAACTAATGAAAAACTGTTTTTT. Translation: CASSLTRTATNEKLFF.

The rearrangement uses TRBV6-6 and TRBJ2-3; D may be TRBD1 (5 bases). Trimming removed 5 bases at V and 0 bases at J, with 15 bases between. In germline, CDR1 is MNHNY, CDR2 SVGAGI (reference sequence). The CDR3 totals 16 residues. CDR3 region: CASSHPETASTDTQYF. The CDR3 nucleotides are TGTGCCAGCAGTCACCCTGAGACAGCTAGCACAGATACGCAGTATTTT.

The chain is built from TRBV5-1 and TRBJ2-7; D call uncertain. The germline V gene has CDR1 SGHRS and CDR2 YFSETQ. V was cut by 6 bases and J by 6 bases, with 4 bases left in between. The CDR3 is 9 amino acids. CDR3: CASKGEQYF. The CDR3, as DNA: TGCGCCAGCAAGGGCGAGCAGTACTTC.

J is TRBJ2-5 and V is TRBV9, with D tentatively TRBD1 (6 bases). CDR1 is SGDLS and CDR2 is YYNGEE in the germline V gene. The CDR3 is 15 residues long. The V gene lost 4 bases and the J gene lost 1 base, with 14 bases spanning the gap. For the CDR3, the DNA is TGTGCCAGCAGCCCGTCGACAGGATTCCAAGAGACCCAGTACTTC. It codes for CASSPSTGFQETQYF.

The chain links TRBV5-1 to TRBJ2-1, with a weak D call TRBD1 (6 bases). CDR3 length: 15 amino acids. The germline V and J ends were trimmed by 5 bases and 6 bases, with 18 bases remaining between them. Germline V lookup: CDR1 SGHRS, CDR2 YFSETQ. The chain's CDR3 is CASRRDGQNSNEQFF. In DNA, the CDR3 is TGCGCCAGCAGGAGGGATGGACAGAATTCCAATGAGCAGTTCTTC. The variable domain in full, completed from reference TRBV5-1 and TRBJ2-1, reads KAGVTQTPRYLIKTRGQQVTLSCSPISGHRSVSWYQQTPGQGLQFLFEYFSETQRNKGNFPGRFSGRQFSNSRSEMNVSTLELGDSALYLCASRRDGQNSNEQFFGPGTRLTVL.

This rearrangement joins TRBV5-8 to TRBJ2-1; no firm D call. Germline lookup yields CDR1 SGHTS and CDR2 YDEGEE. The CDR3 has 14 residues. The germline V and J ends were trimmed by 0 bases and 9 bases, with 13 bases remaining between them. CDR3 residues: CASSLGQLMGEQFF. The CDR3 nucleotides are TGTGCCAGCAGCTTGGGCCAGTTGATGGGTGAGCAGTTCTTC.

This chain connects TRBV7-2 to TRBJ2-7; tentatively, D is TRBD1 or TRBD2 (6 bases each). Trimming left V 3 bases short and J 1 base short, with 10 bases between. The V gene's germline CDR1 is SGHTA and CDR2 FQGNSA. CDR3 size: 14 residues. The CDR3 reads CASSLGAGSYEQYF. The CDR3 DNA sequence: TGTGCCAGCAGCTTGGGGGCGGGATCCTACGAGCAGTACTTC.

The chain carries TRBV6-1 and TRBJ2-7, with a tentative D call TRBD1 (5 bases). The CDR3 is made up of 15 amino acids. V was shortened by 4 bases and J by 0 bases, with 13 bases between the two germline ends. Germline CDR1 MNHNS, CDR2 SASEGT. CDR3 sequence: CASSASPGPSYEQYF. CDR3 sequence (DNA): TGTGCCAGCAGTGCATCCCCAGGGCCCTCCTACGAGCAGTACTTC.

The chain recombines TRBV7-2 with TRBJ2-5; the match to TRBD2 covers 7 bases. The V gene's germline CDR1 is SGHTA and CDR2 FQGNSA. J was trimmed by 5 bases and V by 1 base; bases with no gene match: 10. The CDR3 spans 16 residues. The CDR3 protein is CASSLGWGGDLETQYF. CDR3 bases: TGTGCCAGCAGCTTAGGTTGGGGGGGGGACTTGGAGACCCAGTACTTC. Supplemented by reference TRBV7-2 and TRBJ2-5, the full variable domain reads GAGVSQSPSNKVTEKGKDVELRCDPISGHTALYWYRQSLGQGLEFLIYFQGNSAPDKSGLPSDRFSAERTGGSVSTLTIQRTQQEDSAVYLCASSLGWGGDLETQYFGPGTRLLVL.

The DNA for the CDR3 is TGTGCCAGCAGCAACAGGGGAACTGGAAACACCATATATTTT. Translated, it gives CASSNRGTGNTIYF. This chain joins TRBV6-5 and TRBJ1-3, with 7 bases lining up with TRBD1. Germline CDR1 MNHEY, CDR2 SVGAGI. CDR3 length equals 14 residues. V was clipped by 6 bases and J by 2 bases; unmatched bases: 4.

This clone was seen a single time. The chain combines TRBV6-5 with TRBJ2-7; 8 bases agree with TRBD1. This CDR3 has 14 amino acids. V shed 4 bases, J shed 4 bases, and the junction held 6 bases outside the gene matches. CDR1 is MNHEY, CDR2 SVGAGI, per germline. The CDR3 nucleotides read TGTGCCAGCAGTTCAGGGGGCACCGGGTACGAGCAGTACTTC. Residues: CASSSGGTGYEQYF.

The CDR3: CASTLGEAYGYTF. As DNA, the CDR3 is TGTGCCAGCACCTTGGGAGAGGCCTATGGCTACACCTTC. This chain connects TRBV28 to TRBJ1-2; D ambiguous. CDR1 is MDHEN and CDR2 is SYDVKM in the germline V gene. CDR3 length: 13 amino acids. Between the trimmed V and J ends, which lost 7 bases and 4 bases, there was a span of 13 bases.

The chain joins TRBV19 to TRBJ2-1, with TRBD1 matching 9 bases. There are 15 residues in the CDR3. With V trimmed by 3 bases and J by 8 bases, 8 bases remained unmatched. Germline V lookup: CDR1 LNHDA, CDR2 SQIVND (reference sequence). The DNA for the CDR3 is TGTGCCAGTAGTATCCCGGGACAGGGTTCATATGAGCAGTTCTTC. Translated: CASSIPGQGSYEQFF. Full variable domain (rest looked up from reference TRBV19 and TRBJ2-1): DGGITQSPKYLFRKEGQNVTLSCEQNLNHDAMYWYRQDPGQGLRLIYYSQIVNDFQKGDIAEGYSVSREKKESFPLTVTSAQKNPTAFYLCASSIPGQGSYEQFFGPGTRLTVL.

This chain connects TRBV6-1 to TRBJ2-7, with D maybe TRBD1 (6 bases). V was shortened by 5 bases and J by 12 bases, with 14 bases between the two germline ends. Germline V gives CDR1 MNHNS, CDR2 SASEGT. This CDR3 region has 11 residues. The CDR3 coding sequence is TGTGCCAGCAGTATACAGGGTAGAGGGTACTTC. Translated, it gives CASSIQGRGYF.

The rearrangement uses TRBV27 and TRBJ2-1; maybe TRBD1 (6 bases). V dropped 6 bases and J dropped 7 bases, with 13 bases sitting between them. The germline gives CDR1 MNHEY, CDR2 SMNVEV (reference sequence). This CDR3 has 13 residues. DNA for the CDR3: TGTGCCAGCAGCCTGGACAGTTGGAATGAGCAGTTCTTC. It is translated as CASSLDSWNEQFF.

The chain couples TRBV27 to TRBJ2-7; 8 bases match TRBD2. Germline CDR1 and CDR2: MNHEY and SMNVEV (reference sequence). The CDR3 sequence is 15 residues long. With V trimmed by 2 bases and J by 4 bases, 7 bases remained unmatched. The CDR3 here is CASSLRGLVGYEQYF. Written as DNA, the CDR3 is TGTGCCAGCAGTTTAAGGGGACTAGTAGGGTACGAGCAGTACTTC.

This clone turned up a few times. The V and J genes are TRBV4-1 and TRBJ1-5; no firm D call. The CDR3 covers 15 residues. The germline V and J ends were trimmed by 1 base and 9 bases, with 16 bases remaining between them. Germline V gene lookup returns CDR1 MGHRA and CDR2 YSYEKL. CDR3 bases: TGCGCCAGCAGCCAAGTACGAGGGCTTCCCATGCCCCAGCATTTT. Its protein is CASSQVRGLPMPQHF.

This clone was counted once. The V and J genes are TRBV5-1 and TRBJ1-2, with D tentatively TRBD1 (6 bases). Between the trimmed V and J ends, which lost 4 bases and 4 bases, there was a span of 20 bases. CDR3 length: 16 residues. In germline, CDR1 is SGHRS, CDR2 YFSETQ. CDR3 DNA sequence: TGCGCCAGCAGCCCGGCGACTACAGGGAAGGCCTATGGCTACACCTTC. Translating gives CASSPATTGKAYGYTF. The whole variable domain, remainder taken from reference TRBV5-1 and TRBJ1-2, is KAGVTQTPRYLIKTRGQQVTLSCSPISGHRSVSWYQQTPGQGLQFLFEYFSETQRNKGNFPGRFSGRQFSNSRSEMNVSTLELGDSALYLCASSPATTGKAYGYTFGSGTRLTVV.

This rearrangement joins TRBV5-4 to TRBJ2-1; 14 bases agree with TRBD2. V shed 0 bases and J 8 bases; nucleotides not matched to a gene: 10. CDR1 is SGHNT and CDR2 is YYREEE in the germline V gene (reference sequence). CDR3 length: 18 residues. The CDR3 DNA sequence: TGTGCCAGCAGCTTGGCCGGGACTAGCGGGAGTGTTTTCGATGAGCAGTTCTTC. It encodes CASSLAGTSGSVFDEQFF.

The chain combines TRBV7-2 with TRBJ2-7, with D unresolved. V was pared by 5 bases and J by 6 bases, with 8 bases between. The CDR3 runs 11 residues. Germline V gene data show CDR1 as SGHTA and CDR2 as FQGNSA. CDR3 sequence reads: CASSPLGEQYF. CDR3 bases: TGTGCCAGCAGCCCCCTCGGCGAGCAGTACTTC.

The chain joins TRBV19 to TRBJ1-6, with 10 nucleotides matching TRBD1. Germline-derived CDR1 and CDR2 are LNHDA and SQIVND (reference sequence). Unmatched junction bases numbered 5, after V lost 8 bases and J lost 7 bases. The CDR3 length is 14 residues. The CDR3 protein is CASGPGQGNSPLHF. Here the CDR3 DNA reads TGTGCCAGTGGACCGGGACAGGGGAATTCACCCCTCCACTTT.

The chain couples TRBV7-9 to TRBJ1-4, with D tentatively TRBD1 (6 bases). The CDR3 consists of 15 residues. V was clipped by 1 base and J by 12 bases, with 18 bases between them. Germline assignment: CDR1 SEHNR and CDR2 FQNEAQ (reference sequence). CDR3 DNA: TGTGCCAGCAGCTTAGTTCGGGCAGGGGAGGAGGAACTGTTTTTT. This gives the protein CASSLVRAGEEELFF.

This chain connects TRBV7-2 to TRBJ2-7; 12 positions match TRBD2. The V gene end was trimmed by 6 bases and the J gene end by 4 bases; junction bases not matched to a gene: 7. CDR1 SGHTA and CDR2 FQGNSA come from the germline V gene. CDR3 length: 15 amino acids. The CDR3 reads CASSTTSGSEYEQYF. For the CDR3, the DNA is TGTGCCAGCAGTACGACTAGCGGGAGTGAGTACGAGCAGTACTTC. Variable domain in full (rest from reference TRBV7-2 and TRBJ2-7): GAGVSQSPSNKVTEKGKDVELRCDPISGHTALYWYRQSLGQGLEFLIYFQGNSAPDKSGLPSDRFSAERTGGSVSTLTIQRTQQEDSAVYLCASSTTSGSEYEQYFGPGTRLTVT.

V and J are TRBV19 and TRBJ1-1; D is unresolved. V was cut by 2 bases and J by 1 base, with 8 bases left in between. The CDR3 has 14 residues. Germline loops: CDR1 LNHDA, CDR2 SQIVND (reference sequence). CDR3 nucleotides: TGTGCCAGTAGTATACAAGGGAGGAACACTGAAGCTTTCTTT. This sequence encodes CASSIQGRNTEAFF.